This T cell receptor beta chain originates from a study of CD8+CD57+ T cells in acquired aplastic anemia. TCR beta VDJ and CDR3 profiles were obtained from a genomic DNA template. From the reads, TCRdb called clonotypes with MiXCR, one entry per CDR3 protein. The top ten clones hold 35% to 60% of a sample with over 150,000 distinct CDR3 sequences, roughly two thirds of them seen once. Sequencing was done on patients that had shown CD8+CD57+ cell expansion by flow cytometry. The sequencing sample was made of sorted CD4+, CD8+, or CD8+CD57+ T cells (not recorded which) from PBMCs. This TCR was sampled from a human donor with aplastic anemia.

The CDR3 coding sequence is TGCAGCGTCGCCACGGGCCAGCGCACTGAAGCTTTCTTT. Translating it yields CSVATGQRTEAFF. V gene TRBV29-1 combines with J gene TRBJ1-1; D is unresolved. CDR1 and CDR2 (germline): SQVTM, ANQGSEA. V was clipped by 6 bases and J by 4 bases, with 15 bases between them. The CDR3 consists of 13 residues. Combining the CDR3 with reference TRBV29-1 and TRBJ1-1 gives the whole variable domain SAVISQKPSRDICQRGTSLTIQCQVDSQVTMMFWYRQQPGQSLTLIATANQGSEATYESGFVIDKFPISRPNLTFSTLTVSNMSPEDSSIYLCSVATGQRTEAFFGQGTRLTVV.